This T cell receptor beta chain derives from a study of T cells after yellow fever vaccination (dated by TCRdb to about 2019). Notes on the research overall: The SMART-Seq v4 Ultra Low Input RNA kit was used to prepare libraries from fractions with low cell numbers. To track T-cell clones before and after primary and booster YFV17D yellow fever vaccination, bulk TCR alpha and beta repertoires were sequenced longitudinally. The cohort comprised two healthy male donors, one aged 18 to 30 and one aged 30 to 40 years. Blood was collected at multiple timepoints before and after primary and secondary immunization, and bulk PBMC replicates and cell subsets were isolated.

Turning to this clonotype: Its antigen target is currently unknown. Nothing much larger sits one base from this clone, and base qualities are not available.

Taken from cysteine to phenylalanine, the CDR3 has 11 residues. This entry keeps only the CDR3 DNA: 33 bases, framed from base 1. CDR1 and CDR2, per the germline V gene, are MNHEY and SVGEGT. The paper as a whole reports these results and caveats: Computational filtering was required because FACS-sorted repertoires could contain abundant contaminating clonotypes from the bulk population. Because the study included only a couple of donors, the extent to which the findings can be generalized is limited. Most clones expanded after primary vaccination (around 96% of CD4 and roughly 88% of CD8) were re-detected after the booster, suggesting that broad memory maintenance occurred. The secondary T-cell response was weaker than the primary response but faster, peaking on day 5 instead of day 15. A small fraction of clonotypes showed up in both the CD4 and CD8 compartments, probably as a result of convergent recombination.

This specimen's treatment or condition label, per the study, means: live attenuated yellow fever vaccine strain. At each blood-draw timepoint, two biological replicates of bulk PBMCs were collected. PBMCs were isolated from peripheral blood using a standard Ficoll-Paque protocol. TriZol was used to extract RNA from bulk PBMCs, from CD4 and CD8 fractions, and from dextramer-positive and dextramer-negative fractions. TCR cDNA was synthesized by 5'RACE template switching, which introduced a universal primer site and unique molecular identifiers. Priming of cDNA synthesis was performed from both the TCR alpha and TCR beta constant segments. Two PCR steps were used to amplify libraries, with sample barcodes and sequencing adapters being added in the second step. Sequencing of libraries was performed on Illumina HiSeq 2500 (2x100 bp) or NovaSeq (2x150 bp). The authors processed their data as follows. MIGEC handled demultiplexing of reads and collapsing into UMI consensus sequences, while MiXCR performed V(D)J alignment. Using edgeR on replicate PBMC samples, clonotypes were called vaccine-responding if FDR was below 0.01 and the log2 fold change was above 5 up to day 15. Each bulk clonotype received a CD4 or CD8 identity based on whether the sequenced CD4 or CD8 repertoire contained that clonotype at higher abundance. TCRdb cleaned the public reads at Q25 with fastp, built clones with MiXCR and kept in-frame beta chains. Rows with one shared CDR3 protein collapse into an entry with the most common genes and DNA. TCRdb's processing, not the authors' own work, is the source of the V and J calls. The sample table records about 340,000 distinct CDR3 sequences; roughly 8.7% of these occur just once. Of the sample, 18% is held by the ten largest clones.

The V gene is TRBV6-2 or TRBV6-3 and the J gene is TRBJ1-1; the D gene remains uncertain. This material consisted of PBMCs, taken on the day of the first yellow fever vaccination. This TCR derives from a man aged 18 to 29 who received the YFV17D yellow fever vaccine. The CDR3 loop reads CAAAGNTEAFF. The DNA sequence is given as TGTGCAGCGGCAGGAAACACTGAAGCTTTCTTT.